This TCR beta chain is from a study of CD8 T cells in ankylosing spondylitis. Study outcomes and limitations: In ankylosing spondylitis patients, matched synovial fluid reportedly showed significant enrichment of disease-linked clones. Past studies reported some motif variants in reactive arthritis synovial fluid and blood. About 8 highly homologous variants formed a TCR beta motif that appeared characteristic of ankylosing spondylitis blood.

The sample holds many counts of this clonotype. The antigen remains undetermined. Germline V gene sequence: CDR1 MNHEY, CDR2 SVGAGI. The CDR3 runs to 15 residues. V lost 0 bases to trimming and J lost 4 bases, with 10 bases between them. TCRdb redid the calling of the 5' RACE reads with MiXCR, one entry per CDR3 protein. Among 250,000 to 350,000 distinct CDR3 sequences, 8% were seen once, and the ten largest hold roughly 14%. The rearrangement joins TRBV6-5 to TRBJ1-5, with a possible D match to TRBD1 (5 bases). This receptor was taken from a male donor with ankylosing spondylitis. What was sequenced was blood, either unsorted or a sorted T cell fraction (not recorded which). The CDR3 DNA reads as TGTGCCAGCAGTTACTCGAATCCAGGGAATCAGCCCCAGCATTTT. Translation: CASSYSNPGNQPQHF.